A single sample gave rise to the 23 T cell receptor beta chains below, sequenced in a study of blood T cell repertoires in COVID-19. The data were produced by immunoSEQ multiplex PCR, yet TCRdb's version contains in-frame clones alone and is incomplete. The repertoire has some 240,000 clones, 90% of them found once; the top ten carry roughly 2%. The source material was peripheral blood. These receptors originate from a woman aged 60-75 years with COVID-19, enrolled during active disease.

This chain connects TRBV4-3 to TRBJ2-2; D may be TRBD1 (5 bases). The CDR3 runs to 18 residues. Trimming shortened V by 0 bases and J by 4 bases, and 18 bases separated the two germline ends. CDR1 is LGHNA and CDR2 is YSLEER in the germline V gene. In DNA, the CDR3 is TGCGCCAGCAGCCAAGATGGGGTTGGCAGGGTGGGCACCGGGGAGCTGTTTTTT. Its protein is CASSQDGVGRVGTGELFF.

The CDR3 reads CASSPDSGPANTEAFF. The CDR3 coding sequence is TGTGCCAGCTCACCAGACAGTGGGCCCGCGAACACTGAAGCTTTCTTT. The chain uses TRBV18 and TRBJ1-1; possible D gene TRBD1, 5 bases. V lost 2 bases and J lost 1, with 14 bases in between. This CDR3 contains 16 residues. Germline values: CDR1 KGHSH, CDR2 LQKENI.

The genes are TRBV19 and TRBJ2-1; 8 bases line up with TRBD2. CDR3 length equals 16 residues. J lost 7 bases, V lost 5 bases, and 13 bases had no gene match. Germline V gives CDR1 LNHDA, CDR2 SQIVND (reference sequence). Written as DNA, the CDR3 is TGTGCCAGTAGTCCCCGTTTCGGCGGGGGGTTGAATGAGCAGTTCTTC. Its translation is CASSPRFGGGLNEQFF.

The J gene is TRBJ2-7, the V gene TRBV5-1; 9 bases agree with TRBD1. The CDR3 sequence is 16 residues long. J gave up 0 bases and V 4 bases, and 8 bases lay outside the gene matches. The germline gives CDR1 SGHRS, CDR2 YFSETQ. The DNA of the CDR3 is TGCGCCAGCAGCGACCGGGACAGGGACTTCTCCTACGAGCAGTACTTC. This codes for CASSDRDRDFSYEQYF. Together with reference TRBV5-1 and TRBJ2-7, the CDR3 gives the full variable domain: KAGVTQTPRYLIKTRGQQVTLSCSPISGHRSVSWYQQTPGQGLQFLFEYFSETQRNKGNFPGRFSGRQFSNSRSEMNVSTLELGDSALYLCASSDRDRDFSYEQYFGPGTRLTVT.

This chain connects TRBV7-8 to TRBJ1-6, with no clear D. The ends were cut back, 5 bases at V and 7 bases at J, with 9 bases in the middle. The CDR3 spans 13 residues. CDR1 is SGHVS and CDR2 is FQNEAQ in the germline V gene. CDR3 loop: CASSPGRNSPLHF. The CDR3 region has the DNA TGTGCCAGCAGCCCGGGTAGGAATTCACCCCTCCACTTT.

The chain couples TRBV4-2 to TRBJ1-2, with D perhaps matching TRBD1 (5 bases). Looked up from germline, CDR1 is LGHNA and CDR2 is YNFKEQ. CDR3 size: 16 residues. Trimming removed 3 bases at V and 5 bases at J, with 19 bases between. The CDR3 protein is CASSHGGEFLGYGYTF. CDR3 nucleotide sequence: TGTGCCAGCAGCCACGGGGGGGAATTTTTAGGATATGGCTACACCTTC.

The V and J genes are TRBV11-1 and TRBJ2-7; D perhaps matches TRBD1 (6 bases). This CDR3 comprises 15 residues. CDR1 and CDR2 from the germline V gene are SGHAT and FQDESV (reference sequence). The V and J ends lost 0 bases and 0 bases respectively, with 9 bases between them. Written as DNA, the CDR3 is TGTGCCAGCAGCTTAGCAGGGGGTCTCTCCTACGAGCAGTACTTC. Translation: CASSLAGGLSYEQYF.

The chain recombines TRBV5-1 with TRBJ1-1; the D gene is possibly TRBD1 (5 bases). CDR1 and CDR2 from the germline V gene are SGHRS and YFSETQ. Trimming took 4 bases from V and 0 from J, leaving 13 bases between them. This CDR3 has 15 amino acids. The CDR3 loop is CASSVAQGMNTEAFF. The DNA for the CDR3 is TGCGCCAGCAGCGTCGCCCAGGGCATGAACACTGAAGCTTTCTTT. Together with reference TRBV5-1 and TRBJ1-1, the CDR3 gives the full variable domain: KAGVTQTPRYLIKTRGQQVTLSCSPISGHRSVSWYQQTPGQGLQFLFEYFSETQRNKGNFPGRFSGRQFSNSRSEMNVSTLELGDSALYLCASSVAQGMNTEAFFGQGTRLTVV.

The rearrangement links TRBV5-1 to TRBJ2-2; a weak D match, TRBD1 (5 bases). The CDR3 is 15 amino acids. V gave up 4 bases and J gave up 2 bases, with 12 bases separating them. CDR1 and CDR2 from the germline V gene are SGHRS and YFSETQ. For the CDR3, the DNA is TGCGCCAGCAGCGAGGACACGACCAACACCGGGGAGCTGTTTTTT. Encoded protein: CASSEDTTNTGELFF.

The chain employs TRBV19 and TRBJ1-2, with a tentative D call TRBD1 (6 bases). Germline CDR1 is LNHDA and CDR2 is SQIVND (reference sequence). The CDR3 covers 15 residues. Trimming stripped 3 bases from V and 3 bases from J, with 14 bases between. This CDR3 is CASSMGGRPYYGYTF. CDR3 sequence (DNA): TGTGCCAGTAGTATGGGGGGGCGACCCTACTATGGCTACACCTTC.

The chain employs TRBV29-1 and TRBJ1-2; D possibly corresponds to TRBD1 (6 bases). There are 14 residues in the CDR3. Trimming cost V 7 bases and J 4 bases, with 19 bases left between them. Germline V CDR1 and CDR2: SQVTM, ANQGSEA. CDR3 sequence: CSAHSSQGSYGYTF. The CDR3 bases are TGCAGCGCTCACTCGTCTCAGGGGTCCTATGGCTACACCTTC.

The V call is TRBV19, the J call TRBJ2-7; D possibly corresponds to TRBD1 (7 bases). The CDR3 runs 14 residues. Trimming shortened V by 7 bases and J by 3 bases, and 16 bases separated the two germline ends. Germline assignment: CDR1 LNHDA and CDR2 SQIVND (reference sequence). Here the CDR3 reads CASTPGGRIYEQYF. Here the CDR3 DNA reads TGTGCCAGTACCCCAGGGGGGCGCATCTACGAGCAGTACTTC. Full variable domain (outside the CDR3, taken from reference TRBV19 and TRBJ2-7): DGGITQSPKYLFRKEGQNVTLSCEQNLNHDAMYWYRQDPGQGLRLIYYSQIVNDFQKGDIAEGYSVSREKKESFPLTVTSAQKNPTAFYLCASTPGGRIYEQYFGPGTRLTVT.

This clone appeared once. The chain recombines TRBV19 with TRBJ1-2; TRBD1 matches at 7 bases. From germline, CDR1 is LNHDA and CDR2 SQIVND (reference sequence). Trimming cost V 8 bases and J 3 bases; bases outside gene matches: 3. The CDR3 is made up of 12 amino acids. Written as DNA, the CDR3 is TGTGCCAGTTGCGACAGGGACTATGGCTACACCTTC. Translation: CASCDRDYGYTF.

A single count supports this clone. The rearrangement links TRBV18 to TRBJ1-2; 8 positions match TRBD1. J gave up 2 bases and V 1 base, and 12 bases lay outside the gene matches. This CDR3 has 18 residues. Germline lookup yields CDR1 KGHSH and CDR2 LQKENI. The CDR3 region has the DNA TGTGCCAGCTCACCACGGAAGGATCCGACAGGGGTGAACTATGGCTACACCTTC. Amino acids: CASSPRKDPTGVNYGYTF.

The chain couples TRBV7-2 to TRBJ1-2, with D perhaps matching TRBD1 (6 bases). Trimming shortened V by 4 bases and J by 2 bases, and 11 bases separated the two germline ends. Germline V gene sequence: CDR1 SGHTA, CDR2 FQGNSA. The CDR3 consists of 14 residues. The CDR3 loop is CASSSTGQNYGYTF. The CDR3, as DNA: TGTGCCAGCAGCTCGACAGGCCAAAACTATGGCTACACCTTC.

CDR3 amino acids: CASSSRVGGYEQYF. The CDR3 DNA reads TGTGCCAGCAGCTCTAGGGTGGGAGGTTACGAGCAGTACTTC. The chain is built from TRBV7-2 and TRBJ2-7; a possible D gene is TRBD2 (6 bases). Deletions cut 4 bases from V and 4 bases from J, with 14 bases between. The CDR3 has 14 residues. Per germline, CDR1 SGHTA and CDR2 FQGNSA.

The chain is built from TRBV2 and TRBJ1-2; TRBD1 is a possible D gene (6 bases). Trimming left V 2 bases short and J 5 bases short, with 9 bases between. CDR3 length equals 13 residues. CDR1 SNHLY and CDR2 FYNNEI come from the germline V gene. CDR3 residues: CASSENTGYGYTF. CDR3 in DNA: TGTGCCAGCAGTGAAAACACAGGGTATGGCTACACCTTC.

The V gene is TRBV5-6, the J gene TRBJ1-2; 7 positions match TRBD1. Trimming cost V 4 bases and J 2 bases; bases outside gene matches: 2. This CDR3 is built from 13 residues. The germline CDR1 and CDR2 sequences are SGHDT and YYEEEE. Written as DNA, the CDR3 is TGTGCCAGCAGCCCGGGACAGAACTATGGCTACACCTTC. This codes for CASSPGQNYGYTF.

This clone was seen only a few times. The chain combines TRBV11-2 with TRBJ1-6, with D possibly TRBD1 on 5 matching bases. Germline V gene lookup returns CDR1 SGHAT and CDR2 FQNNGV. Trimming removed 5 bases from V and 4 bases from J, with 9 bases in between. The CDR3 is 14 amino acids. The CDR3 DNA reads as TGTGCCAGCAGCCTACAGGTTTATAATTCACCCCTCCACTTT. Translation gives CASSLQVYNSPLHF.

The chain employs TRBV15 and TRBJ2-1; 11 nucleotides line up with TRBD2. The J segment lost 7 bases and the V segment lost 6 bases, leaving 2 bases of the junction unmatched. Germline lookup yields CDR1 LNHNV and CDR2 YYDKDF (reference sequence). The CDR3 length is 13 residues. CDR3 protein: CATRSSGGNEQFF. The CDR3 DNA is TGTGCCACCAGGTCTAGCGGGGGGAATGAGCAGTTCTTC.

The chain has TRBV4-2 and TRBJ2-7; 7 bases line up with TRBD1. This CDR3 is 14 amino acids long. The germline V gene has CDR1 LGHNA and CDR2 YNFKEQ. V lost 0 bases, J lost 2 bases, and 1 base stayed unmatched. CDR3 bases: TGTGCCAGCAGCCAAGATAGGGGGCCCTACGAGCAGTACTTC. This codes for CASSQDRGPYEQYF.

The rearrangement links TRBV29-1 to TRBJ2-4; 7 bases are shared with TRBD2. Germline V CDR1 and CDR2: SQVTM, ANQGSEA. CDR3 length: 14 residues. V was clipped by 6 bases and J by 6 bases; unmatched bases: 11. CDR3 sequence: CSVALGTGGNIQYF. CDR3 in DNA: TGCAGCGTGGCCCTTGGAACGGGGGGAAACATTCAGTACTTC.

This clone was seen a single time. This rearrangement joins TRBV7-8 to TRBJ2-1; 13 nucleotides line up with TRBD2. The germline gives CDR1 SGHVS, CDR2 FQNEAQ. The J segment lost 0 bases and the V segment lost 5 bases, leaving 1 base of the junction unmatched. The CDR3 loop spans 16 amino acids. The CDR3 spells CASSTSGGGSYNEQFF. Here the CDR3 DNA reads TGTGCCAGCAGCACTAGCGGGGGGGGCTCCTACAATGAGCAGTTCTTC.